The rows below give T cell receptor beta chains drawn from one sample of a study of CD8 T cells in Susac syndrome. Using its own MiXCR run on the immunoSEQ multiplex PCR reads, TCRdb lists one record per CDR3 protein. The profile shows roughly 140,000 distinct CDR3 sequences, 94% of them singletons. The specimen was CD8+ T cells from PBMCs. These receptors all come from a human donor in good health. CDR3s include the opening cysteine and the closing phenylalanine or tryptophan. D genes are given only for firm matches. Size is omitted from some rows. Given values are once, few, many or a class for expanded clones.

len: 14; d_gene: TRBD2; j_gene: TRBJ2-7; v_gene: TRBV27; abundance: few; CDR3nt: TGTGCCAGCAGTTTCGGCGGGAGCTCCTACGAGCAGTACTTC; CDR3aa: CASSFGGSSYEQYF
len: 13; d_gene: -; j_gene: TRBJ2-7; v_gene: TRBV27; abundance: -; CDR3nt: TGTGCCAGCCGTTGGGGCAAAGGAGGGGAGCAGTACTTC; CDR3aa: CASRWGKGGEQYF
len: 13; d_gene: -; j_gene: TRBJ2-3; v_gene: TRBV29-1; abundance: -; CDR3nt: TGCAGCGTTTCAGCGACCCGCACAGATACGCAGTATTTT; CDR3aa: CSVSATRTDTQYF
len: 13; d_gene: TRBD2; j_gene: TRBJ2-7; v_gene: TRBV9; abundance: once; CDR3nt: TGTGCCAGTTCGGGGGGGTTTGAAAACGAGCAGTACTTC; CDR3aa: CASSGGFENEQYF
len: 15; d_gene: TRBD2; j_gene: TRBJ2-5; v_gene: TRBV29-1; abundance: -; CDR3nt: TGCAGCGTAAACGGACTAGCGGGAGACCAAGAGACCCAGTACTTC; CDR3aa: CSVNGLAGDQETQYF
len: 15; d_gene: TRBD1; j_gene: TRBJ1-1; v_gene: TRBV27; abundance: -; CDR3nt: TGTGCCAGCAGTCCCGGGACAGTGTTGAACACTGAAGCTTTCTTT; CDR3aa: CASSPGTVLNTEAFF
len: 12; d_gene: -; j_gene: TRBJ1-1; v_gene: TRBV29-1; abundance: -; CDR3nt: TGCAGCGGGTTCGGGCTGAACACTGAAGCTTTCTTT; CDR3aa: CSGFGLNTEAFF
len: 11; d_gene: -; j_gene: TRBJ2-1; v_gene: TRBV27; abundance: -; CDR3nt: TGTGCCAGCAGTTTCTACAATGAGCAGTTCTTC; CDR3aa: CASSFYNEQFF
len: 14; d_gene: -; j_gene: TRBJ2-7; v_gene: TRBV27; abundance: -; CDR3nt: TGTGCCAGCAGTTTAAGACAGACCTCCTACGAGCAGTACTTC; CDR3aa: CASSLRQTSYEQYF
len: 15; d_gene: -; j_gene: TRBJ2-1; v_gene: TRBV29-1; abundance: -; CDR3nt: TGCAGCGTTGAGGGGAGGGGGAGACCCTACAATGAGCAGTTCTTC; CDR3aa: CSVEGRGRPYNEQFF
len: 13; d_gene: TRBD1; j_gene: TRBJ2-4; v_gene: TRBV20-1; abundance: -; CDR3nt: TGCAGTGCTAGAGGGGACAGGGGTGACATTCAGTACTTC; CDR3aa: CSARGDRGDIQYF
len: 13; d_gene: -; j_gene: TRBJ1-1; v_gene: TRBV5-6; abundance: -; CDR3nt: TGTGCCAGCAGCTCGGCCCGTAACACTGAAGCTTTCTTT; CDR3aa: CASSSARNTEAFF
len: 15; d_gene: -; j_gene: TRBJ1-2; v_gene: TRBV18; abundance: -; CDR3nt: TGTGCCAGCTCACCCCGGGACGGGACTAACTATGGCTACACCTTC; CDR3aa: CASSPRDGTNYGYTF
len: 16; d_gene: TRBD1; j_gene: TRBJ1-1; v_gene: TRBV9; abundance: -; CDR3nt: TGTGCCAGCAGCGCGCCACGGACAGGGGGTAACACTGAAGCTTTCTTT; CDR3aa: CASSAPRTGGNTEAFF